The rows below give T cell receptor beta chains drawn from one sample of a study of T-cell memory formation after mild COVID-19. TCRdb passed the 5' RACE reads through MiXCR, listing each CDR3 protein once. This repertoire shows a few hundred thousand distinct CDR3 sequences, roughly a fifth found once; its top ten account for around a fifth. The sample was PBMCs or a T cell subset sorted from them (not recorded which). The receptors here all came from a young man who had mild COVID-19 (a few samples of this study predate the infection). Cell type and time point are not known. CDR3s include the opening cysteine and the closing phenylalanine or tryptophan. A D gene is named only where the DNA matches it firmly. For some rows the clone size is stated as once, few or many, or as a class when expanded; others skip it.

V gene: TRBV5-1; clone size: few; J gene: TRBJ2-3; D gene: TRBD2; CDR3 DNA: TGCGCCAGCAGCCGCACTAGCGGGGGCTCCAACACAGATACGCAGTATTTT; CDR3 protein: CASSRTSGGSNTDTQYF
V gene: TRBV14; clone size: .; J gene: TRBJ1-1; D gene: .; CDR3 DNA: TGTGCCAGCAGCCAAGATAGAGGGTTCTGGAACACTGAAGCTTTCTTT; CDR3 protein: CASSQDRGFWNTEAFF
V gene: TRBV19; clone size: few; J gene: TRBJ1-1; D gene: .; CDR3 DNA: TGTGCCAGCTGGACGGGAGGGACTGAAGCTTTCTTT; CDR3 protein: CASWTGGTEAFF
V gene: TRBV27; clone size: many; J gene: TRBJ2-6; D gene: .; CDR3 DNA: TGTGCCAGCAGTCCCCTGGGTGGGGCCAACGTCCTGACTTTC; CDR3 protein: CASSPLGGANVLTF
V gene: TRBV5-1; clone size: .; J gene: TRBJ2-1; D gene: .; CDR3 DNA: TGCGCCAGCAGTTTTGGGCCCGACAATGGGCAGTTCTTC; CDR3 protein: CASSFGPDNGQFF
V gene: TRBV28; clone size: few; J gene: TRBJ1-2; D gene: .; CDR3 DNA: TGTGCCAGCGAAGAGGGGCGGGAGGGCTACACCTTC; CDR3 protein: CASEEGREGYTF
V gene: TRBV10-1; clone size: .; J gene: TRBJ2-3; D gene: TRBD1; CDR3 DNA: TGCGCCAGCAGTGAGGACAGGGAAGATACGCAGTATTTT; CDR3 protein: CASSEDREDTQYF
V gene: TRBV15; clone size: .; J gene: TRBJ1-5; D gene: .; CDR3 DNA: TGTGCCACCAGCAGAGATCTCGGGGACAGCAATCAGCCCCAGCATTTT; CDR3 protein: CATSRDLGDSNQPQHF
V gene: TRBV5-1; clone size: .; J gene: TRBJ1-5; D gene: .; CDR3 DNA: TGCGCCAGCAGTAGTGGACAGCCCCAGCATTTT; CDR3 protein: CASSSGQPQHF
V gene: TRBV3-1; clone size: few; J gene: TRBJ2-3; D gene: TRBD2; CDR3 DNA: TGTGCCAGCAGCCCCATCGGGGGGGATACGCAGTATTTT; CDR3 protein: CASSPIGGDTQYF
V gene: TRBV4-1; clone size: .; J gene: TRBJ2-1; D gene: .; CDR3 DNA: TGCGCCAGCGGTACCGAAGGGACCTACAATGAGCAGTTCTTC; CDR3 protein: CASGTEGTYNEQFF
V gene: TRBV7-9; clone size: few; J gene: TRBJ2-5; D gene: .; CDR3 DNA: TGTGCCAGCACGCGGGAGACCCAGTACTTC; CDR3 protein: CASTRETQYF
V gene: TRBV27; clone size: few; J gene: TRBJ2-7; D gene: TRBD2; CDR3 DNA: TGTGCCAGCAGTCCAGGGACTAGCGGGGGTAAAGAGCAGTACTTC; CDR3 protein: CASSPGTSGGKEQYF
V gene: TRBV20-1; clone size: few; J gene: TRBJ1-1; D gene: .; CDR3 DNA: TGCAGTGCTAGACCAGGGGCCAGGGCGACTGAAGCTTTCTTT; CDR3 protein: CSARPGARATEAFF
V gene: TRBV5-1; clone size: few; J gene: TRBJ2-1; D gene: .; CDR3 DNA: TGCGCCAGCAGCCCTACCAGGGGACTAAGGGGGTACAATGAGCAGTTCTTC; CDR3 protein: CASSPTRGLRGYNEQFF
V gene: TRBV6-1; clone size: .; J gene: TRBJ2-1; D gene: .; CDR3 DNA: TGTGCCAGCAGTGAAGCCGATTTCGCTAGCGTATACAATGAGCAGTTCTTC; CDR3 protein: CASSEADFASVYNEQFF
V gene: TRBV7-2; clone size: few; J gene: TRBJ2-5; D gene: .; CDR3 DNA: TGTGCCAGCAGCTTAGAGGTCAGCACCCTTCGTGGCTTC; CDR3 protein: CASSLEVSTLRGF
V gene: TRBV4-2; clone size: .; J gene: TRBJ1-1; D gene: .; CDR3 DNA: TGTGCCAGCAGCCAAGGGACGGGACCTGAAGCTTTCTTT; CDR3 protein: CASSQGTGPEAFF
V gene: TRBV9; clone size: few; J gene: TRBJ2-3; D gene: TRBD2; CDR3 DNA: TGTGCCAGCAGCACCGCCCTTATGACTAGCGGGGGGCTGGATACGCAGTATTTT; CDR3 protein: CASSTALMTSGGLDTQYF
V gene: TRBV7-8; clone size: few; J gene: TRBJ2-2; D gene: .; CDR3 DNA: TGTGCCAGCAGCATAGGAGTGGGGCCCACCGGGGAGCTGTTTTTT; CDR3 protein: CASSIGVGPTGELFF
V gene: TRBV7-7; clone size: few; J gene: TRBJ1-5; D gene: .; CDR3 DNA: TGTGCTCTCCACGGCGGTCACGACCTCCTGAAGCCCCAGCATTTT; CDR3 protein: CALHGGHDLLKPQHF
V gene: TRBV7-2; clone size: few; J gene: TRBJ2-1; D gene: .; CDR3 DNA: TGTGCCAGCAGCTTGAGACAGTACAATGAGCAGTTCTTC; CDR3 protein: CASSLRQYNEQFF
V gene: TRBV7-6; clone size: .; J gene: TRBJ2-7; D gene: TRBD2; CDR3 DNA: TGTGCCAGCAGCCCGAGCGGGGGGTCAACCTACGAGCAGTACTTC; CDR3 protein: CASSPSGGSTYEQYF
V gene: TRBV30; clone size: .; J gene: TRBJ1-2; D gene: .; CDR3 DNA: TGTGCCTGGTTGGACCGTTCTAACTATGGCTACACCTTC; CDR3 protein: CAWLDRSNYGYTF
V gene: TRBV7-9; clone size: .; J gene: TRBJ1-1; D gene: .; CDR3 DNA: TGTGCCAGCAGCCCCCCCAAAGACAGGCGCACTGAAGCTTTCTTT; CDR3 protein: CASSPPKDRRTEAFF
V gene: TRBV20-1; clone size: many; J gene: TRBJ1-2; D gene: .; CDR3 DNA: TGCAGTGCTAGAGGAACGGGGGACTATGGCTACACCTTC; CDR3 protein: CSARGTGDYGYTF
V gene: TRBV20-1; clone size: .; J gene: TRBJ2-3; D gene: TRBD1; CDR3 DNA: TGCAGTGCTGCCTTCGACAGGGGACGCCGAGATACGCAGTATTTT; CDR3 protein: CSAAFDRGRRDTQYF
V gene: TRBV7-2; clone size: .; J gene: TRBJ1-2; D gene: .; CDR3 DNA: TGTGCCAGCAGCCCCTCTGGGGGAGGGGAAGGCTACACCTTC; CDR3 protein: CASSPSGGGEGYTF
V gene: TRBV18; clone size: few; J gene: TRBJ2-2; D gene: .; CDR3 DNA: TGTGCCAGCTCACCCAACAGGATTCCGAACACCGGGGAGCTGTTTTTT; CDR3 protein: CASSPNRIPNTGELFF
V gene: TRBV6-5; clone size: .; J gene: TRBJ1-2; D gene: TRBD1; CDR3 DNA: TGTGCCAGCAGTTACTCTCTCGGCAGGGGGGATGGCTACACCTTC; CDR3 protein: CASSYSLGRGDGYTF
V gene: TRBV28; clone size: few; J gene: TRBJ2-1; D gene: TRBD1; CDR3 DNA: TGTGCCAGCACCACTGGGACAGGGAAAAAAAATGAGCAGTTCTTC; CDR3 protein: CASTTGTGKKNEQFF
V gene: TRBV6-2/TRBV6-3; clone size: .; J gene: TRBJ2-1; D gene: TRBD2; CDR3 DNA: TGTGCCAGCAGAAGCGGGGGGGGCCTGGGCCGAGGTGAGCAGTTCTTC; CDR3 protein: CASRSGGGLGRGEQFF
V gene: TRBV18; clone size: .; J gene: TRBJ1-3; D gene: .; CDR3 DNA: TGTGCCAGCTCACCGAGTTCGGGGGCTGGAAACACCATATATTTT; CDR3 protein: CASSPSSGAGNTIYF
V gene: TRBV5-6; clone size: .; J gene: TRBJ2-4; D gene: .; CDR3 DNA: TGTGCCAGCAGCCCTACGGACAGGAGGGGAAACATTCAGTACTTC; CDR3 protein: CASSPTDRRGNIQYF
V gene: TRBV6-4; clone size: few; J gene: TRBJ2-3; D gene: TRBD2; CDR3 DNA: TGTGCCAGCAGTGACTCGCGGGGGGGCACAGATACGCAGTATTTT; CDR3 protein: CASSDSRGGTDTQYF